The 6 T cell receptor beta chains reported below all come from one sample, sequenced in a study of blood T cell repertoires in COVID-19. Sequencing used immunoSEQ multiplex PCR; TCRdb keeps in-frame clones, though not all of them. The repertoire has some 170,000 clones, 85% of them found once; the top ten carry roughly 7.7%. Material: peripheral blood. All receptors derive from a woman aged 60-75 years with acute or convalescent COVID-19.

The chain combines TRBV4-1 with TRBJ2-7; 14 bases fit TRBD2. The V gene end was trimmed by 3 bases and the J gene end by 8 bases; junction bases not matched to a gene: 3. Germline V gene sequence: CDR1 MGHRA, CDR2 YSYEKL. The CDR3 contains 14 residues. CDR3 bases: TGCGCCAGCAGCCAGGGACTAGCGGGGGAGAAGCAGTACTTC. Amino acids: CASSQGLAGEKQYF.

The chain links TRBV19 to TRBJ2-3, with D possibly being TRBD1 (6 bases). From germline, CDR1 is LNHDA and CDR2 SQIVND (reference sequence). The length of the CDR3 is 13 residues. With 9 bases removed from V and 3 bases from J, the gap between germline ends came to 13 bases. The CDR3 DNA reads as TGTGCCAGCCAAAGCAGGGGAACAGATACGCAGTATTTT. Its translation: CASQSRGTDTQYF.

This chain joins TRBV2 and TRBJ1-1; unclear D gene. This CDR3 region has 13 residues. V was trimmed by 5 bases and J by 4 bases, leaving 11 bases between them. The germline V gene has CDR1 SNHLY and CDR2 FYNNEI. This chain's CDR3 is CASSIQSGTEAFF. CDR3 DNA sequence: TGTGCCAGCAGTATCCAGTCGGGCACTGAAGCTTTCTTT. The full variable domain, in which reference TRBV2 and TRBJ1-1 provide the parts outside the CDR3, is EPEVTQTPSHQVTQMGQEVILRCVPISNHLYFYWYRQILGQKVEFLVSFYNNEISEKSEIFDDQFSVERPDGSNFTLKIRSTKLEDSAMYFCASSIQSGTEAFFGQGTRLTVV.

In its sample, this clone was seen a few times. CDR3 bases: TGTGCCAGCAGTCCGACAATGAGCAATCAGCCCCAGCATTTT. Translating it yields CASSPTMSNQPQHF. The chain joins TRBV27 to TRBJ1-5; D unresolved. Germline V lookup: CDR1 MNHEY, CDR2 SMNVEV (reference sequence). The CDR3 is 14 residues long. The germline V and J ends were trimmed by 5 bases and 1 base, with 9 bases remaining between them.

This chain links TRBV10-1 with TRBJ2-3; tentative D call: TRBD2 (6 bases). Trimming shortened V by 6 bases and J by 4 bases, and 11 bases separated the two germline ends. This CDR3 comprises 13 residues. The germline V gene encodes CDR1 WNHNN and CDR2 SYGVQD (reference sequence). In nucleotides, the CDR3 is TGCGCCAGCAGGGATCGGGAGTCAGATACGCAGTATTTT. Encoded protein: CASRDRESDTQYF.

The chain is built from TRBV28 and TRBJ1-3; D call uncertain. V lost 2 bases and J 0 bases, leaving 11 bases between the germline ends. This CDR3 is built from 16 residues. Germline V gives CDR1 MDHEN, CDR2 SYDVKM. CDR3 residues: CASSLVLSDSGNTIYF. The CDR3 DNA follows: TGTGCCAGCAGTTTAGTTCTCTCAGACTCTGGAAACACCATATATTTT.